Described below is a single T cell receptor beta chain sequence and its context. Its cognate antigen is unknown. These data are taken from a study of T cell responses to AZD1222 COVID-19 vaccine. About the research overall: Analyses pooled second doses at about 4 or about 12 weeks.

Some clones are missing from TCRdb's copy, which holds only in-frame ones; the method was immunoSEQ multiplex PCR. The sample records more than 85,000 clones, roughly 83% being singletons. This CDR3 spans 17 amino acids. The germline V gene encodes CDR1 ENHRY and CDR2 SYGVKD. The V gene end was trimmed by 0 bases and the J gene end by 9 bases; junction bases not matched to a gene: 10. Study results and caveats: With dominance at 160-218 and 743-854, vaccine-associated CD4 TCRs spanned spike. Repertoires were sampled only after the peak T cell response. Among spike-specific TCRs, nearly half reportedly target unmutated variant regions.

The source is an adult in good health. This chain links TRBV10-3 with TRBJ2-1; TRBD2 matches 11 bases. This material consisted of peripheral blood, taken on day 0 of AZD1222 vaccination. DNA for the CDR3: TGTGCCATCAGTGAGTCGAGGTCACTAGCGGGGGAAGGTGAGCAGTTCTTC. Protein: CAISESRSLAGEGEQFF.